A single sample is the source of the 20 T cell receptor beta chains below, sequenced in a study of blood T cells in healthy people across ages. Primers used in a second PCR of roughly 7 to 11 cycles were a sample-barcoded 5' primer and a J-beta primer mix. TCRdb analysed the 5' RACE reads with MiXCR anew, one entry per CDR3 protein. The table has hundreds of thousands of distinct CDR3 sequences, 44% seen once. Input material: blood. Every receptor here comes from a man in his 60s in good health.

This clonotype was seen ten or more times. CDR3 sequence: CASSRDAYNEQFF. The CDR3 coding sequence is TGTGCCAGCAGTCGGGACGCGTACAATGAGCAGTTCTTC. The chain has TRBV6-2 or TRBV6-3 and TRBJ2-1; either TRBD1 or TRBD2 may fit D (5 bases each). The germline V gene has CDR1 MNHEY and CDR2 SVGEGT. This CDR3 contains 13 residues. V gave up 5 bases and J gave up 4 bases, with 9 bases separating them.

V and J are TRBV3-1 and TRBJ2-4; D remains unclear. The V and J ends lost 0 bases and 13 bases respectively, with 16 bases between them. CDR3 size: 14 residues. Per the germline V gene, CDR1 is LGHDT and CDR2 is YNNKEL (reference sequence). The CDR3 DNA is TGTGCCAGCAGCCAAGATTGGGCTGCTGATACCCAGTACTTC. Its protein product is CASSQDWAADTQYF.

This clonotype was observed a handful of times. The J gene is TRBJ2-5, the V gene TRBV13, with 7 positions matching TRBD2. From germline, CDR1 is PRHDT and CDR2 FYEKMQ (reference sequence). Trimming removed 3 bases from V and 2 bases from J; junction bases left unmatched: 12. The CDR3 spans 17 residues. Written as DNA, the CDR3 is TGTGCCAGCAGCTTGGGTACGAGCGGGGCCTTACAAGAGACCCAGTACTTC. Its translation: CASSLGTSGALQETQYF.

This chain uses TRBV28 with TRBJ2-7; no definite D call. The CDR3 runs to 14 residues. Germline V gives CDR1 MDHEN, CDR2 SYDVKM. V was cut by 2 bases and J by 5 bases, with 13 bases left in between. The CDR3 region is CASSLPPGMNEQYF. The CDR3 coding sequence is TGTGCCAGCAGTTTACCCCCTGGGATGAACGAGCAGTACTTC.

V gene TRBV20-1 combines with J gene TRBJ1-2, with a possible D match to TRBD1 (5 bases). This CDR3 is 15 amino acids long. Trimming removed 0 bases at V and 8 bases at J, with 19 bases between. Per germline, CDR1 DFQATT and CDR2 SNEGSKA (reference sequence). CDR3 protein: CSAREVGREIGGYTF. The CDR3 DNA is TGCAGTGCTAGAGAAGTGGGCAGGGAAATAGGAGGCTACACCTTC.

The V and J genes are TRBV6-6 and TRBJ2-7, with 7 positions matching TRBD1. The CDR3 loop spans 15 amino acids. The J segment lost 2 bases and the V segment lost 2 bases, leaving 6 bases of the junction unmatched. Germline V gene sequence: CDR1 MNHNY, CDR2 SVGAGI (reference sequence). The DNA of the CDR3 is TGTGCCAGCAGTTACCCGGGGACAGAGGCCTACGAGCAGTACTTC. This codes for CASSYPGTEAYEQYF.

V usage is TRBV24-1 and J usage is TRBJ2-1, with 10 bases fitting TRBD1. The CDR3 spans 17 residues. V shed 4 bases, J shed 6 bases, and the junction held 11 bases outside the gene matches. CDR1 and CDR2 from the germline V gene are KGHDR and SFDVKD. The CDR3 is CATSEAYGTGVFNEQFF. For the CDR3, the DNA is TGTGCCACCAGTGAGGCTTACGGGACAGGGGTTTTCAATGAGCAGTTCTTC.

CDR3: CATSRSKAGGEQFF. CDR3 DNA: TGTGCCACCAGCAGATCGAAAGCCGGTGGAGAGCAGTTCTTC. The chain is built from TRBV15 and TRBJ2-1; the D is unclear. The V gene lost 2 bases and the J gene lost 10 bases, with 15 bases spanning the gap. Germline loops: CDR1 LNHNV, CDR2 YYDKDF (reference sequence). There are 14 residues in the CDR3.

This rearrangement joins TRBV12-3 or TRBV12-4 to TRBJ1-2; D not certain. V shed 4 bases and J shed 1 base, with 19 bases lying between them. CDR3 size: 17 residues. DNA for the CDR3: TGTGCCAGCAGTTCCCCCGGTTTCTCAGGAGATAACTATGGCTACACCTTC. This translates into CASSSPGFSGDNYGYTF.

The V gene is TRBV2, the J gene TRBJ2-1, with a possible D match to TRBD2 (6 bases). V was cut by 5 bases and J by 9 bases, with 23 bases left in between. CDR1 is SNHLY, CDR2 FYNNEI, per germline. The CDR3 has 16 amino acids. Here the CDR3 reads CASSNKLRETPLEQFF. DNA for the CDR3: TGTGCCAGCAGTAATAAGCTCCGGGAGACTCCCCTTGAGCAGTTCTTC.

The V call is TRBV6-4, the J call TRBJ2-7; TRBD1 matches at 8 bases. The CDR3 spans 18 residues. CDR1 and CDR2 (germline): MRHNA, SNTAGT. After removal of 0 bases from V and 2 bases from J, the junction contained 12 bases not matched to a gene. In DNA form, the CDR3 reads TGTGCCAGCAGTGACTCCCGCCAGGGGGCGAAGGTAACCTACGAGCAGTACTTC. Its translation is CASSDSRQGAKVTYEQYF.

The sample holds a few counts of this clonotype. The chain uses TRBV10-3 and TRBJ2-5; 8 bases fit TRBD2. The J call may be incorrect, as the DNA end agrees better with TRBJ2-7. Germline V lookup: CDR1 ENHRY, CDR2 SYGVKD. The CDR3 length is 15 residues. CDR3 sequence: CAISEPIAGRYEQYF. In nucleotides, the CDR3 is TGTGCCATCAGTGAGCCCATAGCGGGGCGGTACGAGCAGTACTTC.

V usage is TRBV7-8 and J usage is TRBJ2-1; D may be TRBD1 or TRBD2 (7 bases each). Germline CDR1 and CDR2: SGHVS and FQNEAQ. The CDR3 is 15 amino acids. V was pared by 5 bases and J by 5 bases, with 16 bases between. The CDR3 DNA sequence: TGTGCCAGCAGCCGGGGAGGGGGCTCAAACAATGAGCAGTTCTTC. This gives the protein CASSRGGGSNNEQFF.

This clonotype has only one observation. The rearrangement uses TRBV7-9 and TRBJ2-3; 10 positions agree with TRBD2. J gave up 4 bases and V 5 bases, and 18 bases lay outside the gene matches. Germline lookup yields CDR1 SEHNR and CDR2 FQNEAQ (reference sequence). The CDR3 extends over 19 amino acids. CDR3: CASSPGAVALAGKPDTQYF. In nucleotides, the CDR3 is TGTGCCAGCAGCCCGGGCGCGGTCGCACTAGCGGGGAAGCCAGATACGCAGTATTTT.

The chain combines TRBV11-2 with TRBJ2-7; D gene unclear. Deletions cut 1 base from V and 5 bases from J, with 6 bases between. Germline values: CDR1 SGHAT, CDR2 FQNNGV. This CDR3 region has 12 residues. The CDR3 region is CASSLVADEQYF. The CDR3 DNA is TGTGCCAGCAGCTTAGTGGCGGACGAGCAGTACTTC.

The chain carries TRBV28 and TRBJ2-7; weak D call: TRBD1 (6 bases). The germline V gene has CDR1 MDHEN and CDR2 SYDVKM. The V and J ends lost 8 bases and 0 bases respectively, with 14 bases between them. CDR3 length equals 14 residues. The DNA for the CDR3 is TGTGCCAGCGAAAGGGGGTTTAGCTCCTACGAGCAGTACTTC. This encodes CASERGFSSYEQYF.

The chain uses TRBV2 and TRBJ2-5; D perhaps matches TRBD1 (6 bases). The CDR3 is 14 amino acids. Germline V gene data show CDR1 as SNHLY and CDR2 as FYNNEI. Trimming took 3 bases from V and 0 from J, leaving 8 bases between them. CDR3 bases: TGTGCCAGCAGTGACAACAGGGACCAAGAGACCCAGTACTTC. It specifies CASSDNRDQETQYF. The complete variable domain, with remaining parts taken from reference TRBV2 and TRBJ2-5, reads EPEVTQTPSHQVTQMGQEVILRCVPISNHLYFYWYRQILGQKVEFLVSFYNNEISEKSEIFDDQFSVERPDGSNFTLKIRSTKLEDSAMYFCASSDNRDQETQYFGPGTRLLVL.

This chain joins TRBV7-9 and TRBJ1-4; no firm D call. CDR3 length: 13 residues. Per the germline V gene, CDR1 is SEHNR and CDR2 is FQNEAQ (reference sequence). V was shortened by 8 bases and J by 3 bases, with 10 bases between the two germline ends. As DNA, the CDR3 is TGTGCCAGCTCGAAGGGATCTAATGAAAAACTGTTTTTT. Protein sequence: CASSKGSNEKLFF.

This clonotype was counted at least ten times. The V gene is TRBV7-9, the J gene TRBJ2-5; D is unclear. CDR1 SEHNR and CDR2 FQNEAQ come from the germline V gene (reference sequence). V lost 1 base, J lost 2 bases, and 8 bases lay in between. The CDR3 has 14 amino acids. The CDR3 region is CASSLVSGQETQYF. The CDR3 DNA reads TGTGCCAGCAGCTTAGTGTCAGGACAAGAGACCCAGTACTTC. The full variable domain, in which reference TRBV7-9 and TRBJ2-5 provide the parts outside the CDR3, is DTGVSQNPRHKITKRGQNVTFRCDPISEHNRLYWYRQTLGQGPEFLTYFQNEAQLEKSRLLSDRFSAERPKGSFSTLEIQRTEQGDSAMYLCASSLVSGQETQYFGPGTRLLVL.

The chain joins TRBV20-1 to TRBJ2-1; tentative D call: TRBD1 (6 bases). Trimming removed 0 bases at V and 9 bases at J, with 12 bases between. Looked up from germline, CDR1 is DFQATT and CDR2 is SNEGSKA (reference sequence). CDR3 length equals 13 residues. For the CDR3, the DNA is TGCAGTGCTAGAGATTTCAGGGGTCGTGAGCAGTTCTTC. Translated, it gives CSARDFRGREQFF.